This entry lists 19 T cell receptor beta chains sequenced from one sample in a study of liver allograft versus peripheral blood T cells. Across the study: The study compared liver allograft T cell receptor repertoires against peripheral blood repertoires of liver transplant recipients.

TCRdb ran MiXCR on the reads and lists one entry per CDR3 protein. The sample lists around 16,000 distinct CDR3 sequences, around 21% occurring once. The source is a human patient who had a liver transplant. The graft donor may be the source of some T cells.

This clonotype was found a few times. The rearrangement links TRBV28 to TRBJ1-2; 9 nucleotides line up with TRBD1. Losses at the gene ends were 5 bases for V and 6 bases for J; bases not matched to a gene: 4. The CDR3 sequence is 13 residues long. Germline-derived CDR1 and CDR2 are MDHEN and SYDVKM. The CDR3 DNA follows: TGTGCCAGCAGTAAAACAGGGGGCAATGGCTACACCTTC. Amino acid sequence: CASSKTGGNGYTF.

The gene calls are TRBV12-3 or TRBV12-4 and TRBJ2-2, with D maybe TRBD1 (5 bases). CDR3 size: 14 residues. Trimming took off 6 bases at V and 1 base at J, with 9 bases between the two ends. In nucleotides, the CDR3 is TGTGCCAGCAGGTCGACAGAGAACACCGGGGAGCTGTTTTTT. Its protein is CASRSTENTGELFF.

This clonotype showed up just a few times. The chain links TRBV12-3 or TRBV12-4 to TRBJ1-1, with 7 nucleotides matching TRBD1. After removal of 5 bases from V and 2 bases from J, the junction contained 8 bases not matched to a gene. The CDR3 length is 15 residues. CDR3 bases: TGTGCCAGCAGTCGGACGCACAGGGGAAACACTGAAGCTTTCTTT. Protein: CASSRTHRGNTEAFF.

The chain couples TRBV10-3 to TRBJ1-2; D not certain. The CDR3 is 13 residues long. Trimming took 4 bases from V and 6 from J, leaving 12 bases between them. The V gene's germline CDR1 is ENHRY and CDR2 SYGVKD. The chain's CDR3 is CAISAQFDNGYTF. The CDR3 coding sequence is TGTGCCATCAGTGCCCAATTCGATAATGGCTACACCTTC.

The chain is built from TRBV18 and TRBJ2-5; perhaps TRBD1 as D (5 bases). V was shortened by 3 bases and J by 2 bases, with 13 bases between the two germline ends. CDR1 is KGHSH and CDR2 is LQKENI in the germline V gene. The CDR3 extends over 15 amino acids. The CDR3 reads CASSPPRTTQETQYF. The CDR3 DNA follows: TGTGCCAGCTCACCGCCGCGGACAACTCAAGAGACCCAGTACTTC.

This clonotype was observed many times. The chain combines TRBV5-6 with TRBJ2-5, with D tentatively TRBD1 (6 bases). CDR1 is SGHDT and CDR2 is YYEEEE in the germline V gene. V lost 0 bases and J lost 4, with 7 bases in between. There are 13 residues in the CDR3. The CDR3 region is CASSLGRGETQYF. CDR3 coding DNA: TGTGCCAGCAGCTTGGGCAGGGGAGAGACCCAGTACTTC.

A few counts support this clonotype. The J gene is TRBJ1-4, the V gene TRBV30, with a tentative D call TRBD1 (6 bases). Germline V gene lookup returns CDR1 GTSNPN and CDR2 SVGIG (reference sequence). The CDR3 runs 12 residues. V was clipped by 5 bases and J by 3 bases, with 7 bases between them. The CDR3 DNA sequence: TGTGCCTGGGACAGGCCTAATGAAAAACTGTTTTTT. It encodes CAWDRPNEKLFF.

The chain recombines TRBV11-2 with TRBJ2-5, with a possible D match to TRBD1 (5 bases). Germline V gene lookup returns CDR1 SGHAT and CDR2 FQNNGV. This CDR3 is built from 15 residues. The germline V and J ends were trimmed by 6 bases and 2 bases, with 16 bases remaining between them. DNA for the CDR3: TGTGCCAGCAGTTCCCTATGGGGCAGACAAGAGACCCAGTACTTC. It encodes CASSSLWGRQETQYF.

J is TRBJ2-7 and V is TRBV20-1; D unresolved. Germline-derived CDR1 and CDR2 are DFQATT and SNEGSKA (reference sequence). V dropped 5 bases and J dropped 8 bases, with 16 bases sitting between them. The CDR3 sequence is 12 residues long. CDR3 protein: CSAHPGLDQQYF. Here the CDR3 DNA reads TGCAGTGCTCACCCTGGGCTGGACCAGCAGTACTTC.

By share, this clonotype counts as medium-sized (0.01 to 0.1%). The chain links TRBV18 to TRBJ2-1; no clear D gene. The ends were cut back, 0 bases at V and 3 bases at J, with 12 bases in the middle. There are 16 residues in the CDR3. Germline values: CDR1 KGHSH, CDR2 LQKENI. CDR3 nucleotide sequence: TGTGCCAGCTCACCACCGGGCCTTACCTTCTACAATGAGCAGTTCTTC. Encoded protein: CASSPPGLTFYNEQFF.

The table lists this clonotype with a few counts. The final CDR3 position lacks the conserved phenylalanine or tryptophan, pointing to a likely read error. No DNA is shown, since the ends of the CDR3 on it are uncertain; the CDR3 is the one TCRdb lists. The rearrangement joins TRBV6-5 to TRBJ2-1; the table names TRBD2, a call not compared with the DNA. The CDR3 totals 11 residues, both ends included. CDR1 is MNHEY, CDR2 SVGAGI, per germline. CDR3 sequence reads: CASRSTSRRFS.

The chain combines TRBV6-5 with TRBJ1-1; maybe TRBD1 (6 bases). V gave up 6 bases and J gave up 4 bases, with 18 bases separating them. Germline V gene data show CDR1 as MNHEY and CDR2 as SVGAGI. This CDR3 has 15 residues. Here the CDR3 DNA reads TGTGCCAGCAGCCCGACAGGCCCGTCGAGCACTGAAGCTTTCTTT. Protein sequence: CASSPTGPSSTEAFF.

This chain joins TRBV5-4 and TRBJ1-2; 9 bases line up with TRBD1. Per the germline V gene, CDR1 is SGHNT and CDR2 is YYREEE (reference sequence). Unmatched junction bases numbered 9, after V lost 4 bases and J lost 5 bases. The CDR3 runs 15 residues. Written as DNA, the CDR3 is TGTGCCAGCAGCGGGGGGACAGGGCTTAAATATGGCTACACCTTC. This encodes CASSGGTGLKYGYTF. The full variable domain, rest sourced from reference TRBV5-4 and TRBJ1-2, is ETGVTQSPTHLIKTRGQQVTLRCSSQSGHNTVSWYQQALGQGPQFIFQYYREEENGRGNFPPRFSGLQFPNYSSELNVNALELDDSALYLCASSGGTGLKYGYTFGSGTRLTVV.

The chain is built from TRBV27 and TRBJ2-2, with 7 bases fitting TRBD2. This CDR3 has 15 amino acids. J was trimmed by 6 bases and V by 7 bases; bases with no gene match: 11. Germline CDR1 and CDR2: MNHEY and SMNVEV (reference sequence). In DNA, the CDR3 is TGTGCCAGCACCCCCAAATGGGGGGGTCCCGGGGAGCTGTTTTTT. This translates into CASTPKWGGPGELFF.

This clonotype is labeled medium-sized. The chain carries TRBV19 and TRBJ2-5, with 8 nucleotides matching TRBD1. CDR1 is LNHDA and CDR2 is SQIVND in the germline V gene (reference sequence). The CDR3 is 16 residues long. V was clipped by 1 base and J by 0 bases; unmatched bases: 4. Written as DNA, the CDR3 is TGTGCCAGTAGTATAGGTCGACAGGGGTACCAAGAGACCCAGTACTTC. Residues: CASSIGRQGYQETQYF.

This clonotype is labeled as medium-sized. This sequence joins TRBV7-2 and TRBJ2-7; 13 nucleotides align to TRBD2. With 6 bases clipped from V and 2 bases from J, the junction kept 7 bases outside the gene matches. Germline V CDR1 and CDR2: SGHTA, FQGNSA. The CDR3 has 16 residues. CDR3 bases: TGTGCCAGCAGTCGGACTAGCGGGAGTGAAGCCTACGAGCAGTACTTC. Protein product: CASSRTSGSEAYEQYF. The full variable domain, rest sourced from reference TRBV7-2 and TRBJ2-7, is GAGVSQSPSNKVTEKGKDVELRCDPISGHTALYWYRQSLGQGLEFLIYFQGNSAPDKSGLPSDRFSAERTGGSVSTLTIQRTQQEDSAVYLCASSRTSGSEAYEQYFGPGTRLTVT.

The J gene is TRBJ1-3, the V gene TRBV6-1; the D gene is possibly TRBD1 (6 bases). Between the trimmed V and J ends, which lost 9 bases and 0 bases, there was a span of 15 bases. Germline V CDR1 and CDR2: MNHNS, SASEGT. The CDR3 is 15 residues long. The CDR3: CASKPGHFSGNTIYF. The CDR3 DNA is TGTGCCAGTAAACCGGGACACTTCTCTGGAAACACCATATATTTT.

This clonotype is medium-sized within its sample. The chain uses TRBV24-1 and TRBJ2-3; 7 bases are a match to TRBD1. The germline V gene encodes CDR1 KGHDR and CDR2 SFDVKD. Germline trimming cut 4 bases from V and 5 bases from J; bases unmatched to any gene: 2. This CDR3 comprises 13 residues. CDR3 nucleotide sequence: TGTGCCACCAGTGACTGGACAGGAGATACGCAGTATTTT. Translation gives CATSDWTGDTQYF.

The rearrangement joins TRBV13 to TRBJ2-5; a possible D gene is TRBD2 (7 bases). Per the germline V gene, CDR1 is PRHDT and CDR2 is FYEKMQ (reference sequence). The CDR3 spans 15 residues. V lost 6 bases and J 3 bases, leaving 17 bases between the germline ends. The CDR3 protein is CASSLWGGPKETQYF. DNA of the CDR3: TGTGCCAGCAGTTTGTGGGGGGGCCCCAAAGAGACCCAGTACTTC.